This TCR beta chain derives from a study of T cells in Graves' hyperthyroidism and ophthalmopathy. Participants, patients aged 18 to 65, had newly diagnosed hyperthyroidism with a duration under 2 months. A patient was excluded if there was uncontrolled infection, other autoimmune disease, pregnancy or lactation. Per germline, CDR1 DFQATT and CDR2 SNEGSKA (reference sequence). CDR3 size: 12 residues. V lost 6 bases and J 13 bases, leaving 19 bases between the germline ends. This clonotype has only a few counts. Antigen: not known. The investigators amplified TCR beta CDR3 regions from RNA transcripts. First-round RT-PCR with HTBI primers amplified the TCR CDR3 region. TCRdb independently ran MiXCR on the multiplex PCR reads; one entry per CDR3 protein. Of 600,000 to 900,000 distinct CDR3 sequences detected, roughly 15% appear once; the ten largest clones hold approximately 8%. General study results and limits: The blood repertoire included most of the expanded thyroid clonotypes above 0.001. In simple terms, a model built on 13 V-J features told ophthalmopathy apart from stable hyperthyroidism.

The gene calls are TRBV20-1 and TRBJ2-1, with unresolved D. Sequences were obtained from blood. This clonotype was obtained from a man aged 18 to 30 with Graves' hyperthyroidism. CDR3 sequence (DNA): TGCAGTGCAAAACCCCGCCTCACCTATCAGTTCTTC. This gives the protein CSAKPRLTYQFF.